These 8 T cell receptor beta chains share one sample of origin, sequenced in a study of shared clonotypes between healthy human individuals. Profiled with immunoSEQ multiplex PCR; TCRdb holds only in-frame clones, not every one. The table records 780,000 or so clones, approximately 77% of them present only once. The specimen sequenced was memory CD4+ T cells sorted from blood. The subset was: CD45RA-negative fraction. These receptors all stem from a woman in her 30s in good health.

A few counts support this clone. Other DNA sequences in this specimen translate into the identical CDR3. The rearrangement joins TRBV19 to TRBJ1-1, with a weak D call TRBD1 (5 bases). The CDR3 length is 13 residues. Germline CDR1 is LNHDA and CDR2 is SQIVND (reference sequence). The V end lost 4 bases, the J end lost 2 bases, and 8 bases lay between the germline ends. The CDR3 here is CASSTTGNTEAFF. CDR3 bases: TGTGCCAGTAGTACTACAGGAAACACTGAAGCTTTCTTT.

V is TRBV7-9 and J is TRBJ2-3, with unresolved D. Per the germline V gene, CDR1 is SEHNR and CDR2 is FQNEAQ (reference sequence). CDR3 length: 15 amino acids. The V and J ends lost 1 base and 0 bases respectively, with 8 bases between them. As DNA, the CDR3 is TGTGCCAGCAGCTTAGGTGTGGGAAGCACAGATACGCAGTATTTT. It encodes CASSLGVGSTDTQYF.

This clone turned up a few times. This same CDR3 is encoded by further DNA sequences in the sample. For the CDR3, the DNA is TGCAGCGTTGAGTCTGGGGCCAACGTCCTGACTTTC. It codes for CSVESGANVLTF. V is TRBV29-1 and J is TRBJ2-6; no reliable D call. This CDR3 has 12 residues. V was pared by 3 bases and J by 1 base, with 1 base between. The germline CDR1 and CDR2 sequences are SQVTM and ANQGSEA.

This clone was counted a few times. V gene TRBV10-2 combines with J gene TRBJ1-4; the match to TRBD1 covers 7 bases. The V gene end was trimmed by 11 bases and the J gene end by 8 bases; junction bases not matched to a gene: 11. This CDR3 comprises 13 residues. Germline V gene data show CDR1 as WSHSY and CDR2 as SAAADI. Here the CDR3 reads CAVQQGLGEKLFF. DNA for the CDR3: TGCGCCGTCCAACAGGGGTTAGGGGAAAAACTGTTTTTT.

This clone was seen only once. This chain joins TRBV5-5 and TRBJ2-7; possibly TRBD1 or TRBD2 for D (5 bases each). Germline V gives CDR1 SGHKS, CDR2 YYEKEE (reference sequence). V lost 6 bases, J lost 0 bases, and 13 bases lay in between. The CDR3 consists of 14 residues. This CDR3 is CASTRGRSSYEQYF. The CDR3 nucleotides read TGTGCCAGCACCCGGGGCCGGAGCTCCTACGAGCAGTACTTC.

The V and J genes are TRBV5-6 and TRBJ2-6; D is unresolved. Per the germline V gene, CDR1 is SGHDT and CDR2 is YYEEEE. CDR3 size: 15 residues. With 1 base removed from V and 4 bases from J, the gap between germline ends came to 9 bases. CDR3 sequence reads: CASSLRRAGANVLTF. In DNA form, the CDR3 reads TGTGCCAGCAGCTTGCGAAGGGCCGGGGCCAACGTCCTGACTTTC.

The chain recombines TRBV11-2 with TRBJ2-3; no clear D. The CDR3 consists of 12 residues. The germline V gene has CDR1 SGHAT and CDR2 FQNNGV. Trimming removed 5 bases at V and 10 bases at J, with 13 bases between. CDR3 in DNA: TGTGCCAGCAGCCCCGTCATTAGCCCGCAGTATTTT. This encodes CASSPVISPQYF.

The rearrangement links TRBV18 to TRBJ2-6; D gene unclear. CDR1 and CDR2 from the germline V gene are KGHSH and LQKENI. Trimming removed 2 bases from V and 1 base from J, with 9 bases in between. This CDR3 is 16 amino acids long. CDR3 sequence (DNA): TGTGCCAGCTCACCATTCTGGCTATCTGGGGCCAACGTCCTGACTTTC. As protein: CASSPFWLSGANVLTF.